Listed here are 9 T cell receptor beta chains from one sample, sequenced in a study of CXCR3-negative and CXCR3-positive naive CD8 T cells. The TRB libraries of cDNA were built by UMI-labeled 5' RACE. For each CDR3 protein, TCRdb gives one entry from its re-call of the 5' RACE reads, without DNA. This listing includes about 130,000 distinct CDR3 sequences. The source material was naive CXCR3- CD8+ T cells from blood. Subset of the sample: CD45RO-CCR7+CD27+CD95- naive CD8+ T cells lacking CXCR3 (TNR3-). All receptors derive from a human donor in good health. Some clones in this sample may be carry-over from other donors' samples.

The gene calls are TRBV29-1 and TRBJ2-7; there is no DNA to check the TCRdb D call of TRBD1. Germline-derived CDR1 and CDR2 are SQVTM and ANQGSEA. The CDR3 covers 14 residues. CDR3 sequence reads: CSVVDSASSYEQYF.

The chain combines TRBV7-2 with TRBJ2-1; as DNA is missing, the TRBD2 call by TCRdb cannot be tested. There are 17 residues in the CDR3. Germline CDR1 is SGHTA and CDR2 is FQGNSA. The CDR3 spells CASSRGLAGANWDEQFF.

The chain is built from TRBV20-1 and TRBJ2-5; the D call of TRBD2 rests on TCRdb alone, since no DNA is present to check it. Germline loops: CDR1 DFQATT, CDR2 SNEGSKA (reference sequence). CDR3 length equals 18 residues. The CDR3 reads CSARGGNRAQGPQETQYF.

This chain uses TRBV12-3 or TRBV12-4 with TRBJ1-5; as DNA is missing, the TRBD1 call by TCRdb cannot be tested. This CDR3 is built from 14 residues. The CDR3 spells CASRGGTGRQPQHF.

The rearrangement uses TRBV27 and TRBJ2-3; TCRdb designates TRBD1, a call that cannot be tested without DNA. Germline V gene data show CDR1 as MNHEY and CDR2 as SMNVEV (reference sequence). This CDR3 has 16 residues. The CDR3 loop is CASSFTPGTLEDTQYF.

The chain couples TRBV19 to TRBJ2-7. This CDR3 is 11 amino acids long. Germline CDR1 LNHDA, CDR2 SQIVND (reference sequence). The CDR3 protein is CARTGLNEQYF.

The chain couples TRBV12-3 or TRBV12-4 to TRBJ2-3; checking the TCRdb D call of TRBD2 is not possible without DNA. This CDR3 spans 16 amino acids. The CDR3 protein is CASSQPAHRSTDTQYF.

The CDR3 is CASSFPRTSGGPNNEQFF. The chain links TRBV7-8 to TRBJ2-1; TCRdb designates TRBD2, a call that cannot be tested without DNA. Germline CDR1 reads SGHVS; CDR2 reads FQNEAQ. The CDR3 has 18 amino acids.

This chain uses TRBV29-1 with TRBJ1-2. In germline, CDR1 is SQVTM, CDR2 ANQGSEA. The CDR3 has 12 residues. The CDR3 reads CSVKSLNYGYTF.